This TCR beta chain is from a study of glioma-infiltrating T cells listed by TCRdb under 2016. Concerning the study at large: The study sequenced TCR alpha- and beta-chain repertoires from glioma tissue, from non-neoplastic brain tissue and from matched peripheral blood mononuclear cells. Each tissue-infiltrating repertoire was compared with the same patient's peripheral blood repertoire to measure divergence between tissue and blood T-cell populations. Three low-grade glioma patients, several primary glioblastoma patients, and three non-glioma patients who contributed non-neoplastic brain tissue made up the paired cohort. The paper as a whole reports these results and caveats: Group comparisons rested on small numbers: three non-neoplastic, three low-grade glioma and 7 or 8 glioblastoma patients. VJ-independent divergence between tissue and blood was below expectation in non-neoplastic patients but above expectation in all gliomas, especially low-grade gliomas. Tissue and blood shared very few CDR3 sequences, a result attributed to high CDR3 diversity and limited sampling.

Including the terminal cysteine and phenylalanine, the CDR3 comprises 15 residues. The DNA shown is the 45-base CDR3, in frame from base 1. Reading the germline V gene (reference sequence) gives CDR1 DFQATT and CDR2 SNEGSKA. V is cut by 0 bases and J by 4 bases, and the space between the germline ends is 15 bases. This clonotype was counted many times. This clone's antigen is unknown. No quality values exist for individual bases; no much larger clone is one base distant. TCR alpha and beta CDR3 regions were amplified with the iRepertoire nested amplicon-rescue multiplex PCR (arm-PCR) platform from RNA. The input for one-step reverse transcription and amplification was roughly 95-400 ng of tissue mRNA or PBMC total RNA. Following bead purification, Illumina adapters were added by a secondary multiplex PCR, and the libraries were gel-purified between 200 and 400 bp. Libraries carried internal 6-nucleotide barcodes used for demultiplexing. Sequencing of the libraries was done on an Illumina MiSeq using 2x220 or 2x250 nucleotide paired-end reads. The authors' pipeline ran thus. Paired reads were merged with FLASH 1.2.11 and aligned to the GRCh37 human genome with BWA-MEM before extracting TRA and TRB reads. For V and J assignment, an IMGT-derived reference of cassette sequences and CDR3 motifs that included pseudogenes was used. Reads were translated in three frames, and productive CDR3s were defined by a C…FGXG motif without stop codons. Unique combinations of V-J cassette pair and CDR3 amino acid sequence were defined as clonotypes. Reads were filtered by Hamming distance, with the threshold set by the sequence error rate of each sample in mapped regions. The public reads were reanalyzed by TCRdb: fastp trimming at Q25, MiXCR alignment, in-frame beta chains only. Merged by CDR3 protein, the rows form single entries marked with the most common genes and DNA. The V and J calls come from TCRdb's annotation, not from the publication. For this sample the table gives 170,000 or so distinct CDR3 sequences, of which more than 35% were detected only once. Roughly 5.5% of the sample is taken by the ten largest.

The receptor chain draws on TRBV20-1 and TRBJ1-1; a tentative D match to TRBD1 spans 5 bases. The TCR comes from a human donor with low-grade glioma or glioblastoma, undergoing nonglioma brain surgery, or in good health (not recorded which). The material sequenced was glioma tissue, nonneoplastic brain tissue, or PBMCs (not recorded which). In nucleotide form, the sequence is TGCAGTGCTAGAGACTTAGTGTCCGGGACCACTGAAGCTTTCTTT. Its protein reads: CSARDLVSGTTEAFF.